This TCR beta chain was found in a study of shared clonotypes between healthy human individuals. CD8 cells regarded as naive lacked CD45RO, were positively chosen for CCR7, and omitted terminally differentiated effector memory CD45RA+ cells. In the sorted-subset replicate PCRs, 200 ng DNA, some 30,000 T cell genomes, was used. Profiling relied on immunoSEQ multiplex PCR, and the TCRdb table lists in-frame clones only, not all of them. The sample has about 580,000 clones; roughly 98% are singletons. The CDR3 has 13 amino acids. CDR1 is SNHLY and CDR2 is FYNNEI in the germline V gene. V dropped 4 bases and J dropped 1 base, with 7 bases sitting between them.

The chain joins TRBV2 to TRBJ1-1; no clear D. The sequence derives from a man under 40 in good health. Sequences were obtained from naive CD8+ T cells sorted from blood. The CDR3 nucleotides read TGTGCCAGCAGTGGACTTTCGAACACTGAAGCTTTCTTT. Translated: CASSGLSNTEAFF.